A single sample is the source of the 15 T cell receptor beta chains below, sequenced in a study of cytomegalovirus exposure and HLA in healthy donors. The PCR ran on 60 Vbeta and 13 Jbeta primers. Using immunoSEQ multiplex PCR, the repertoire was profiled, and TCRdb retains in-frame clones only, with some absent. Altogether about 76,000 clones are present, around 73% being singletons, with the ten largest covering approximately 9%. The specimen was PBMCs. These receptors all come from a woman in her thirties or forties in good health and CMV-seropositive.

This clone is labeled as medium-sized. The chain combines TRBV15 with TRBJ2-5; TRBD2 matches at 9 bases. The germline V gene has CDR1 LNHNV and CDR2 YYDKDF (reference sequence). This CDR3 is 16 amino acids long. The ends lost 5 bases at V and 3 bases at J; junction bases unmatched: 10. The CDR3 nucleotides read TGTGCCACCAGCGGTGGGGGCGGGGGGGATGAAGAGACCCAGTACTTC. The encoded protein is CATSGGGGGDEETQYF. Full variable domain (missing parts from reference TRBV15 and TRBJ2-5): DAMVIQNPRYQVTQFGKPVTLSCSQTLNHNVMYWYQQKSSQAPKLLFHYYDKDFNNEADTPDNFQSRRPNTSFCFLDIRSPGLGDTAMYLCATSGGGGGDEETQYFGPGTRLLVL.

The V call is TRBV18, the J call TRBJ2-2, with D possibly matching TRBD2 (6 bases). Looked up from germline, CDR1 is KGHSH and CDR2 is LQKENI. The germline V and J ends were trimmed by 2 bases and 5 bases, with 9 bases remaining between them. The CDR3 contains 14 residues. DNA of the CDR3: TGTGCCAGCTCACCAGGGGGGTCGACCGGGGAGCTGTTTTTT. It specifies CASSPGGSTGELFF.

In the case of this clone: A read error may account for a junction end that differs from germline. V usage is TRBV7-9 and J usage is TRBJ2-1, with TRBD2 identical over 10 bases. The CDR3 runs 19 residues. The V gene's germline CDR1 is SEHNR and CDR2 FQNEAQ (reference sequence). CDR3 DNA sequence: TGTTCCAGCAGCGGTGGGGCTAGCGGGGGACCCCGGGGACCCAATGAGCAGTTCTTC. As protein: CSSSGGASGGPRGPNEQFF.

This clone was found once. The chain carries TRBV18 and TRBJ2-1; TRBD1 matches at 10 bases. Losses at the gene ends were 3 bases for V and 7 bases for J; bases not matched to a gene: 18. This CDR3 region has 19 residues. Germline V gene lookup returns CDR1 KGHSH and CDR2 LQKENI. The CDR3 DNA reads TGTGCCAGCTCACCGACCAAAGCCCGACAGGGGGCGCGAGTGAATGAGCAGTTCTTC. Translated: CASSPTKARQGARVNEQFF.

The chain recombines TRBV4-1 with TRBJ2-7; 8 bases match TRBD1. The CDR3 extends over 14 amino acids. Germline V gene data show CDR1 as MGHRA and CDR2 as YSYEKL. V shed 1 base, J shed 7 bases, and the junction held 6 bases outside the gene matches. The DNA of the CDR3 is TGCGCCAGCAGCCAAGGGTCGCGGACAGGGGAGCAGTACTTC. It yields the protein CASSQGSRTGEQYF.

In this sample, this clone turned up once. This sequence joins TRBV11-2 and TRBJ2-5, with TRBD2 matching 15 bases. CDR1 SGHAT and CDR2 FQNNGV come from the germline V gene. The ends lost 2 bases at V and 4 bases at J; junction bases unmatched: 8. CDR3 length equals 18 residues. The CDR3 spells CASSLPGTSGGRIETQYF. CDR3 in DNA: TGTGCCAGCAGCTTACCTGGGACTAGCGGGGGGCGGATAGAGACCCAGTACTTC. The full variable domain, its missing parts supplied by reference TRBV11-2 and TRBJ2-5, is EAGVAQSPRYKIIEKRQSVAFWCNPISGHATLYWYQQILGQGPKLLIQFQNNGVVDDSQLPKDRFSAERLKGVDSTLKIQPAKLEDSAVYLCASSLPGTSGGRIETQYFGPGTRLLVL.

The chain is built from TRBV19 and TRBJ2-2, with 8 bases lining up with TRBD1. V was clipped by 5 bases and J by 6 bases; unmatched bases: 11. The CDR3 is made up of 16 amino acids. Germline CDR1 reads LNHDA; CDR2 reads SQIVND (reference sequence). The CDR3 spells CASSWTGSWGAGELFF. CDR3 in DNA: TGTGCCAGTAGTTGGACAGGGAGTTGGGGGGCCGGGGAGCTGTTTTTT.

The V call is TRBV11-2, the J call TRBJ1-1, with a weak D call TRBD1 (5 bases). V lost 0 bases and J lost 4, with 12 bases in between. This CDR3 is 15 amino acids long. The V gene's germline CDR1 is SGHAT and CDR2 FQNNGV. Here the CDR3 DNA reads TGTGCCAGCAGCTTAGACAGGGTAAGGGGCACTGAAGCTTTCTTT. Translated, it gives CASSLDRVRGTEAFF.

The CDR3 nucleotides are TGTGCCAGCACTATGGTAACAGGGCTCTCCTACGAGCAGTACTTC. Protein: CASTMVTGLSYEQYF. V is TRBV5-5 and J is TRBJ2-7, with D possibly matching TRBD1 (6 bases). Germline V lookup: CDR1 SGHKS, CDR2 YYEKEE (reference sequence). Trimming removed 6 bases from V and 0 bases from J, with 16 bases in between. The CDR3 spans 15 residues.

The chain links TRBV19 to TRBJ1-2, with D possibly matching TRBD1 (5 bases). The length of the CDR3 is 15 residues. From germline, CDR1 is LNHDA and CDR2 SQIVND (reference sequence). V lost 1 base to trimming and J lost 3 bases, with 12 bases between them. CDR3 nucleotide sequence: TGTGCCAGTAGTATAGCCAGGGTGGTCGACTATGGCTACACCTTC. As protein: CASSIARVVDYGYTF.

The chain joins TRBV28 to TRBJ2-3; no definite D call. The DNA end is more similar to TRBJ1-5, so the J call may be wrong. CDR1 MDHEN and CDR2 SYDVKM come from the germline V gene. The CDR3 length is 16 residues. The CDR3 loop reads CASAERGGGHTDTQHF. The CDR3 DNA follows: TGTGCCAGCGCCGAGCGGGGAGGAGGGCACACAGATACGCAGCATTTT.

V gene TRBV5-8 combines with J gene TRBJ2-1; 9 bases match TRBD1. V lost 3 bases and J lost 5; bases outside the gene matches: 9. CDR3 size: 16 residues. The germline gives CDR1 SGHTS, CDR2 YDEGEE. The CDR3 here is CASSSSGTGYHNEQFF. CDR3 nucleotide sequence: TGTGCCAGCAGCTCCTCCGGGACAGGGTACCACAATGAGCAGTTCTTC. Drawing the rest from reference TRBV5-8 and TRBJ2-1, the complete variable domain is EAGVTQSPTHLIKTRGQQATLRCSPISGHTSVYWYQQALGLGLQFLLWYDEGEERNRGNFPPRFSGRQFPNYSSELNVNALELEDSALYLCASSSSGTGYHNEQFFGPGTRLTVL.

V gene TRBV14 combines with J gene TRBJ2-2; TRBD2 is a possible D gene (5 bases). Germline loops: CDR1 SGHDN, CDR2 FVKESK. Trimming took 2 bases from V and 0 from J, leaving 10 bases between them. This CDR3 contains 16 residues. CDR3: CASSQMRAANTGELFF. Here the CDR3 DNA reads TGTGCCAGCAGCCAAATGAGGGCCGCGAACACCGGGGAGCTGTTTTTT.

This clone was seen a single time. This chain links TRBV4-3 with TRBJ2-7, with 7 bases lining up with TRBD2. This CDR3 comprises 15 residues. CDR1 and CDR2 (germline): LGHNA, YSLEER. V lost 1 base and J lost 2; bases outside the gene matches: 5. This CDR3 reads CASSQGWRGTYEQYF. The CDR3 DNA reads as TGCGCCAGCAGCCAAGGGTGGCGGGGGACCTACGAGCAGTACTTC.

This clone was counted only a few times. The V call is TRBV9, the J call TRBJ2-5, with 7 positions matching TRBD1. Trimming took 3 bases from V and 5 from J; bases not matched to a gene: 7. Per the germline V gene, CDR1 is SGDLS and CDR2 is YYNGEE. The CDR3 totals 14 residues. As DNA, the CDR3 is TGTGCCAGCAGCGAACTGACAGGGCGGGAGACCCAGTACTTC. It encodes CASSELTGRETQYF.